This T cell receptor (beta chain) stems from a study of OX40 agonist ivuxolimab in advanced cancers. The overall study: An anti-OX40 (CD134) antibody with agonistic activity, ivuxolimab, was administered to patients. General study findings and limits: Blood T cells, both CD4+ and CD8+, expanded clonally by week 6 at 0.1 to 3.0 mg/kg.

In its sample, this clone was seen a few times. The antigen is not known. The protocol was immunoSEQ multiplex PCR, while the TCRdb copy is restricted to in-frame clones and leaves out a portion. The sample carries fewer than 70,000 clones, around 83% recorded once. The germline V gene encodes CDR1 MGHDK and CDR2 SYGVNS. There are 12 residues in the CDR3. Trimming cost V 10 bases and J 0 bases; bases outside gene matches: 2. The chain couples TRBV25-1 to TRBJ1-1, with TRBD1 matching over 7 bases. This sequence was found in an adult with an advanced solid tumor such as melanoma, head and neck, liver or kidney cancer. Sample: CD4+ or CD8+ T cells sorted from blood, taken in a trial of the OX40 agonist ivuxolimab. The CDR3 bases are TGTGCCACAGGGGGTATGAACACTGAAGCTTTCTTT. Amino acid sequence: CATGGMNTEAFF.